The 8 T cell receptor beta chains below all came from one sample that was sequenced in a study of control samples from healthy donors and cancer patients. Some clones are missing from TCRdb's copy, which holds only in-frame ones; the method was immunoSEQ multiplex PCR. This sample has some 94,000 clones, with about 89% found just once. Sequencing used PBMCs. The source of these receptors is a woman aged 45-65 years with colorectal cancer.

CDR3 nucleotides: TGTGCCAGCAGCTTAGTTGGGCAGGGCGGGGGTGAAAAACTGTTTTTT. Residues: CASSLVGQGGGEKLFF. The chain employs TRBV7-2 and TRBJ1-4, with a tentative D call TRBD1 (5 bases). The CDR3 totals 16 residues. The germline CDR1 and CDR2 sequences are SGHTA and FQGNSA. The ends were cut back, 1 base at V and 7 bases at J, with 16 bases in the middle. The full variable domain, rest sourced from reference TRBV7-2 and TRBJ1-4, is GAGVSQSPSNKVTEKGKDVELRCDPISGHTALYWYRQSLGQGLEFLIYFQGNSAPDKSGLPSDRFSAERTGGSVSTLTIQRTQQEDSAVYLCASSLVGQGGGEKLFFGSGTQLSVL.

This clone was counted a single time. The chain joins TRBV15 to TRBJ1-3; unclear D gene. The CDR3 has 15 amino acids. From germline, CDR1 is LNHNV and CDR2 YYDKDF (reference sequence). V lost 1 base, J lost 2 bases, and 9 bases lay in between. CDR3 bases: TGTGCCACCAGCAGAGTCCGGGGAACTGGAAACACCATATATTTT. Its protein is CATSRVRGTGNTIYF.

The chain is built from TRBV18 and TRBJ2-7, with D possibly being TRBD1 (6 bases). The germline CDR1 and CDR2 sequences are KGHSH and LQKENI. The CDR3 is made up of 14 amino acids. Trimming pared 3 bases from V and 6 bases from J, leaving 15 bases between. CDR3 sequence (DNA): TGTGCCAGCTCACCCCAGACAGGTGGAGTCGAGCAGTACGTC. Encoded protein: CASSPQTGGVEQYV.

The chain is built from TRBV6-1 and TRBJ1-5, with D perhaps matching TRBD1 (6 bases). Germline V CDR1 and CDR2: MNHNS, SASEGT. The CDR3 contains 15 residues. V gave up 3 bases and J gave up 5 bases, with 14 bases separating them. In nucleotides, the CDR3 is TGTGCCAGCAGTGAGGGGGGCAGACGAGATCAGCCCCAGCATTTT. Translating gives CASSEGGRRDQPQHF.

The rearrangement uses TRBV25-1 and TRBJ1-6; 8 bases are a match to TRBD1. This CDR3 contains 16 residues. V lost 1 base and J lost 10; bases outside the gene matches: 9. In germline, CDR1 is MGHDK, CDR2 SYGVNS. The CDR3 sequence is CASSESRGQGRSPLHF. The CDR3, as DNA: TGTGCCAGCAGTGAATCCAGGGGGCAGGGGAGGTCACCCCTCCACTTT.

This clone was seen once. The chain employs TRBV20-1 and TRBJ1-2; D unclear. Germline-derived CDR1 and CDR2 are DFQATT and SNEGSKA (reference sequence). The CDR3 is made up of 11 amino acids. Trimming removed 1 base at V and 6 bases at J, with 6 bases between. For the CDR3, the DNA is TGCAGTGCTAGAGTCGGGGATGGCTACACCTTC. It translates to CSARVGDGYTF.

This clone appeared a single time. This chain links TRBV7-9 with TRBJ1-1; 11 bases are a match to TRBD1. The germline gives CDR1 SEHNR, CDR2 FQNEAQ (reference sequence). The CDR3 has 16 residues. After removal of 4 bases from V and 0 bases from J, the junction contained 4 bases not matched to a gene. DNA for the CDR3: TGTGCCAGCAGCTCCGGGACAGGGGGTATGAACACTGAAGCTTTCTTT. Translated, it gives CASSSGTGGMNTEAFF.

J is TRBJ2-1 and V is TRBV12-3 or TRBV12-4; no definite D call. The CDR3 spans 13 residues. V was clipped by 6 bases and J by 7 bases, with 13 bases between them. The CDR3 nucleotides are TGTGCCAGCAGCCCGCCGGCCGGGAATGAGCAGTTCTTC. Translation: CASSPPAGNEQFF.